The 5 T cell receptor beta chains given below trace back to one sample, sequenced in a study of PD-1 blockade in classical Hodgkin lymphoma. The time point here: cycle 4 day 1 (C4D1), after 5 to 7 weeks of nivolumab. With no exception, relapse followed autologous stem cell transplantation in all patients, and brentuximab vedotin exposure varied. Profiling relied on immunoSEQ multiplex PCR, and the TCRdb table lists in-frame clones only, not all of them. The sample holds about 23,000 clones, approximately 87% seen once. Sequenced here: peripheral blood mononuclear cells (PBMCs), sampled before the fourth cycle of nivolumab. All receptors come from a human donor with classical Hodgkin lymphoma.

The rearrangement links TRBV11-3 to TRBJ1-1; D is undetermined. Trimming left V 0 bases short and J 1 base short, with 3 bases between. There are 13 residues in the CDR3. Looked up from germline, CDR1 is SGHNT and CDR2 is YENEEA. The DNA of the CDR3 is TGTGCCAGCAGCTTAGAAACGAACACTGAAGCTTTCTTT. This sequence encodes CASSLETNTEAFF.

The V and J genes are TRBV19 and TRBJ2-7; 7 bases align to TRBD1. This CDR3 has 14 residues. Germline CDR1 is LNHDA and CDR2 is SQIVND (reference sequence). V lost 5 bases, J lost 6 bases, and 10 bases stayed unmatched. The CDR3 DNA reads as TGTGCCAGTAGTTCACAGGGGACGGATGGCGAGCAGTACTTC. It translates to CASSSQGTDGEQYF.

The gene calls are TRBV2 and TRBJ1-6; a possible D gene is TRBD1 (5 bases). V dropped 6 bases and J dropped 7 bases, with 16 bases sitting between them. CDR1 and CDR2 (germline): SNHLY, FYNNEI. The CDR3 covers 15 residues. The DNA for the CDR3 is TGTGCCAGCAGGGGACGGGTCCCCGGGAATTCACCCCTCCACTTT. This encodes CASRGRVPGNSPLHF.

This clone was observed a single time. The chain combines TRBV7-2 with TRBJ2-7; no reliable D call. This CDR3 comprises 12 residues. Trimming pared 5 bases from V and 6 bases from J, leaving 11 bases between. Germline CDR1 reads SGHTA; CDR2 reads FQGNSA. The CDR3 loop is CASSPPRFEQYF. CDR3 bases: TGTGCCAGCAGCCCCCCCCGATTCGAGCAGTACTTC. The full variable domain, with the rest looked up from reference TRBV7-2 and TRBJ2-7, is GAGVSQSPSNKVTEKGKDVELRCDPISGHTALYWYRQSLGQGLEFLIYFQGNSAPDKSGLPSDRFSAERTGGSVSTLTIQRTQQEDSAVYLCASSPPRFEQYFGPGTRLTVT.

The chain uses TRBV2 and TRBJ1-4; TRBD1 aligns across 8 bases. The germline V gene has CDR1 SNHLY and CDR2 FYNNEI. The CDR3 consists of 15 residues. V shed 2 bases and J 8 bases; nucleotides not matched to a gene: 7. CDR3 sequence reads: CASSEITGGREKLFF. The CDR3 nucleotides read TGTGCCAGCAGTGAAATAACAGGGGGTCGAGAAAAACTGTTTTTT.